Shown below are 22 T cell receptor beta chains from a single sample sequenced in a study of T cells in Graves' hyperthyroidism and ophthalmopathy. Amplified TCR beta CDR3 regions derived from RNA transcripts. With the HTBI primer set, the TCR CDR3 went through a first round of RT-PCR. Each CDR3 protein gets one entry after TCRdb re-called the multiplex PCR reads with MiXCR. The sample records about 600,000 distinct CDR3 sequences, approximately 15% being singletons. The sample comprised blood. The receptors come from a woman younger than 35 with Graves' ophthalmopathy.

The chain employs TRBV28 and TRBJ1-2; possible D gene TRBD1, 6 bases. The CDR3 runs to 14 residues. Looked up from germline, CDR1 is MDHEN and CDR2 is SYDVKM. V was trimmed by 3 bases and J by 7 bases, leaving 15 bases between them. The CDR3, as DNA: TGTGCCAGCAGTTTCGACGGGGGGCAGGGTGGCTACACCTTC. Protein: CASSFDGGQGGYTF.

This clonotype has a count of ten or more. V is TRBV12-3 or TRBV12-4 and J is TRBJ1-1; the match to TRBD1 covers 7 bases. The CDR3 has 16 amino acids. The ends lost 5 bases at V and 5 bases at J; junction bases unmatched: 14. CDR3 coding DNA: TGTGCCAGCAGTCGCCTACCATCCCAGGGGGGGACTGAAGCTTTCTTT. Encoded protein: CASSRLPSQGGTEAFF.

This chain connects TRBV20-1 to TRBJ2-3; D is unresolved. CDR1 is DFQATT and CDR2 is SNEGSKA in the germline V gene (reference sequence). V lost 4 bases to trimming and J lost 2 bases, with 7 bases between them. The CDR3 is made up of 12 amino acids. DNA of the CDR3: TGCAGTGCTATCGACTTCACAGATACGCAGTATTTT. This sequence encodes CSAIDFTDTQYF.

Ten or more counts support this clonotype. This chain joins TRBV7-9 and TRBJ2-1; no reliable D call. V was cut by 5 bases and J by 0 bases, with 17 bases left in between. This CDR3 spans 17 amino acids. Germline values: CDR1 SEHNR, CDR2 FQNEAQ (reference sequence). The CDR3 DNA follows: TGTGCCAGCAGCCCGCGTGAGGTCTCGAGCTCCTACAATGAGCAGTTCTTC. Residues: CASSPREVSSSYNEQFF. Based on the CDR3 plus reference TRBV7-9 and TRBJ2-1, the full variable domain is DTGVSQNPRHKITKRGQNVTFRCDPISEHNRLYWYRQTLGQGPEFLTYFQNEAQLEKSRLLSDRFSAERPKGSFSTLEIQRTEQGDSAMYLCASSPREVSSSYNEQFFGPGTRLTVL.

The sample holds many counts of this clonotype. This chain connects TRBV12-3 or TRBV12-4 to TRBJ2-3; no definite D call. Trimming cost V 2 bases and J 4 bases, with 10 bases left between them. The CDR3 sequence is 14 residues long. In nucleotides, the CDR3 is TGTGCCAGCAGTTTATTAGCTCGATCAGATACGCAGTATTTT. Amino acid sequence: CASSLLARSDTQYF.

The sample holds a few counts of this clonotype. This sequence joins TRBV14 and TRBJ2-1; 10 bases are a match to TRBD2. Germline values: CDR1 SGHDN, CDR2 FVKESK. The CDR3 has 16 amino acids. Trimming at V came to 3 bases and at J to 2 bases, leaving 4 bases not matched to a gene. CDR3 bases: TGTGCCAGCAGCCAGACTAGCGGGCTGCCCTACAATGAGCAGTTCTTC. Its translation is CASSQTSGLPYNEQFF.

The chain is built from TRBV20-1 and TRBJ2-1; weak D call: TRBD2 (6 bases). Deletions cut 3 bases from V and 8 bases from J, with 11 bases between. The CDR3 consists of 12 residues. Per the germline V gene, CDR1 is DFQATT and CDR2 is SNEGSKA (reference sequence). This CDR3 reads CSASGSRDEQFF. CDR3 DNA sequence: TGCAGTGCTAGCGGGAGTAGGGATGAGCAGTTCTTC.

CDR3 coding DNA: TGTGCCAGCAGTTACATTGGTCCTAATGAGCAGTTCTTC. Translating gives CASSYIGPNEQFF. The chain links TRBV6-2 or TRBV6-3 to TRBJ2-1; D gene unclear. Germline V lookup: CDR1 MNHEY, CDR2 SVGEGT. Trimming took 2 bases from V and 7 from J, leaving 9 bases between them. This CDR3 spans 13 amino acids.

This clonotype was detected ten times or more. CDR3: CASSPFWRAGQNEQFF. The DNA for the CDR3 is TGTGCCAGCAGCCCATTCTGGCGGGCGGGACAAAATGAGCAGTTCTTC. The chain is built from TRBV7-8 and TRBJ2-1, with D perhaps TRBD1 or TRBD2 (6 bases each). Per germline, CDR1 SGHVS and CDR2 FQNEAQ. CDR3 length: 16 residues. Trimming took 5 bases from V and 7 from J, leaving 21 bases between them.

This clonotype showed up just a few times. The rearrangement joins TRBV27 to TRBJ2-7; 10 nucleotides align to TRBD2. Germline V CDR1 and CDR2: MNHEY, SMNVEV (reference sequence). Losses at the gene ends were 5 bases for V and 5 bases for J; bases not matched to a gene: 9. The CDR3 has 15 amino acids. The CDR3 loop reads CASSPRLAGAHEQYF. In DNA form, the CDR3 reads TGTGCCAGCAGTCCCCGGCTAGCGGGAGCTCACGAGCAGTACTTC.

At least ten counts were recorded for this clonotype. DNA for the CDR3: TGCAGTGCTAGAGATCGACAGGGGTCTTCCGATACGCAGTATTTT. This encodes CSARDRQGSSDTQYF. This chain connects TRBV20-1 to TRBJ2-3; 8 bases are a match to TRBD1. CDR1 and CDR2 (germline): DFQATT, SNEGSKA (reference sequence). This CDR3 has 15 amino acids. V was clipped by 0 bases and J by 6 bases; unmatched bases: 8.

This clonotype was detected only a few times. J is TRBJ2-7 and V is TRBV19, with TRBD1 identical over 9 bases. With V trimmed by 2 bases and J by 3 bases, 8 bases remained unmatched. This CDR3 comprises 16 residues. CDR1 LNHDA and CDR2 SQIVND come from the germline V gene (reference sequence). The CDR3 protein is CASSISPGQGIYEQYF. The CDR3 DNA sequence: TGTGCCAGTAGTATATCTCCGGGACAGGGTATCTACGAGCAGTACTTC.

This clonotype was seen a few times. This chain joins TRBV6-1 and TRBJ1-1, with TRBD1 identical over 8 bases. The CDR3 loop spans 12 amino acids. V dropped 6 bases and J dropped 8; count of bases not matched to a gene: 5. Per the germline V gene, CDR1 is MNHNS and CDR2 is SASEGT. The chain's CDR3 is CASRLSGGEAFF. The CDR3 DNA reads as TGTGCCAGCAGACTATCAGGGGGCGAAGCTTTCTTT.

This clonotype has ten or more counts. The rearrangement links TRBV30 to TRBJ2-7, with D possibly being TRBD2 (6 bases). The germline V gene encodes CDR1 GTSNPN and CDR2 SVGIG (reference sequence). V was clipped by 8 bases and J by 3 bases, with 14 bases between them. The CDR3 covers 12 residues. In DNA, the CDR3 is TGTGCCGGTGACGGGGGATACTACGAGCAGTACTTC. Translation gives CAGDGGYYEQYF.

This clonotype was seen repeatedly, ten times or more. J is TRBJ1-2 and V is TRBV6-1; D is possibly TRBD1 (5 bases). V lost 7 bases and J 6 bases, leaving 9 bases between the germline ends. Germline V gene lookup returns CDR1 MNHNS and CDR2 SASEGT. The CDR3 is 11 residues long. The CDR3 coding sequence is TGTGCCAGCACACCAGGGAATGGCTACACCTTC. Protein product: CASTPGNGYTF.

Worth noting for this clonotype: This may come from a read error, since a much larger clone is one base off. V usage is TRBV4-3 and J usage is TRBJ2-7; TRBD2 might be the D (6 bases). This CDR3 comprises 16 residues. Germline loops: CDR1 LGHNA, CDR2 YSLEER. As DNA, the CDR3 is TGCGCCAGCAGCCAATTCCTCGTGGCGGGGAACTACGGGCAGTACTTC. Its protein product is CASSQFLVAGNYGQYF.

The chain recombines TRBV7-9 with TRBJ2-7, with 13 bases aligning to TRBD2. The ends lost 5 bases at V and 4 bases at J; junction bases unmatched: 8. The length of the CDR3 is 16 residues. CDR1 and CDR2 from the germline V gene are SEHNR and FQNEAQ (reference sequence). CDR3 coding DNA: TGTGCCAGCAGCCCAACCTGGACTAGCGGGAGATACGAGCAGTACTTC. Its protein is CASSPTWTSGRYEQYF.

This clonotype has just a few counts. The chain links TRBV11-3 to TRBJ2-1; 12 bases are shared with TRBD2. Germline loops: CDR1 SGHNT, CDR2 YENEEA. The CDR3 is made up of 16 amino acids. The V and J ends lost 2 bases and 9 bases, in that order; junction bases with no gene match: 8. For the CDR3, the DNA is TGTGCCAGCAGCTTACTAGCGGGGGGGGCTGGGGGTGAGCAGTTCTTC. Its translation: CASSLLAGGAGGEQFF.

The table lists this clonotype with a few counts. The chain carries TRBV28 and TRBJ2-5; D ambiguous. There are 13 residues in the CDR3. The germline CDR1 and CDR2 sequences are MDHEN and SYDVKM. Trimming shortened V by 3 bases and J by 13 bases, and 18 bases separated the two germline ends. The CDR3 region is CASSFGGRNGGYF. DNA for the CDR3: TGTGCCAGCAGTTTTGGTGGCCGAAACGGTGGGTACTTC.

For the CDR3, the DNA is TGCAGTGCTAGTTTGGCTGGAGCCAAAAACATTCAGTACTTC. Protein: CSASLAGAKNIQYF. This chain uses TRBV20-1 with TRBJ2-4; no clear D. V was cut by 3 bases and J by 0 bases, with 9 bases left in between. There are 14 residues in the CDR3. The V gene's germline CDR1 is DFQATT and CDR2 SNEGSKA (reference sequence).

This clonotype was counted only a few times. V usage is TRBV6-2 or TRBV6-3 and J usage is TRBJ2-3; 11 nucleotides match TRBD2. Germline V gene data show CDR1 as MNHEY and CDR2 as SVGEGT. The CDR3 is made up of 18 amino acids. Germline trimming cut 9 bases from V and 2 bases from J; bases unmatched to any gene: 16. The CDR3 DNA reads TGTGCCAGTCTAAGAACCTTAATAGCGGGAGGGCCCACAGATACGCAGTATTTT. This gives the protein CASLRTLIAGGPTDTQYF.

The chain links TRBV7-9 to TRBJ2-7; unclear D gene. The germline V gene encodes CDR1 SEHNR and CDR2 FQNEAQ (reference sequence). This CDR3 contains 13 residues. V was pared by 4 bases and J by 6 bases, with 13 bases between. The chain's CDR3 is CASSSPLRVEQYF. In DNA, the CDR3 is TGTGCCAGCAGCTCCCCTCTCCGCGTCGAGCAGTACTTC.